The 26 T cell receptor beta chains given below trace back to one sample, sequenced in a study of blood T cell repertoires in COVID-19. Profiled with immunoSEQ multiplex PCR; TCRdb holds only in-frame clones, not every one. The sample holds more than 110,000 clones, under 90% seen once. Sequenced material: peripheral blood. All receptors derive from a human donor in a cohort sampled during active COVID-19.

This clone was seen only once. The V gene is TRBV9, the J gene TRBJ2-1; 11 bases are a match to TRBD2. Trimming took 2 bases from V and 4 from J; bases not matched to a gene: 8. This CDR3 is built from 17 residues. CDR1 is SGDLS, CDR2 YYNGEE, per germline. Here the CDR3 DNA reads TGTGCCAGCAGCGTGGGACTAGCGGACCCTTTATACAATGAGCAGTTCTTC. It yields the protein CASSVGLADPLYNEQFF. The full variable domain, in which reference TRBV9 and TRBJ2-1 provide the parts outside the CDR3, is DSGVTQTPKHLITATGQRVTLRCSPRSGDLSVYWYQQSLDQGLQFLIQYYNGEERAKGNILERFSAQQFPDLHSELNLSSLELGDSALYFCASSVGLADPLYNEQFFGPGTRLTVL.

V usage is TRBV30 and J usage is TRBJ1-4, with 7 bases fitting TRBD1. This CDR3 comprises 15 residues. The germline V gene encodes CDR1 GTSNPN and CDR2 SVGIG (reference sequence). Trimming cost V 0 bases and J 8 bases; bases outside gene matches: 9. This CDR3 reads CAWSVWDRLQEKLFF. CDR3 bases: TGTGCCTGGAGTGTCTGGGACAGACTTCAGGAAAAACTGTTTTTT.

This clone was picked up a small number of times. The genes are TRBV20-1 and TRBJ1-5; TRBD1 matches 7 bases. This CDR3 has 17 residues. The germline V gene encodes CDR1 DFQATT and CDR2 SNEGSKA (reference sequence). V gave up 6 bases and J gave up 4 bases; unmatched junction bases: 18. Here the CDR3 DNA reads TGCAGTGCCAGTGCGGTTTACAGGGGACGGGGTAATCAGCCCCAGCATTTT. Its translation: CSASAVYRGRGNQPQHF.

This chain uses TRBV5-4 with TRBJ2-5; D perhaps matches TRBD2 (6 bases). This CDR3 comprises 13 residues. Germline CDR1 SGHNT, CDR2 YYREEE (reference sequence). V was pared by 5 bases and J by 2 bases, with 10 bases between. For the CDR3, the DNA is TGTGCCAGCAGATCGGGGGTTCAAGAGACCCAGTACTTC. This codes for CASRSGVQETQYF.

The chain uses TRBV10-3 and TRBJ1-1; 9 nucleotides match TRBD1. Germline values: CDR1 ENHRY, CDR2 SYGVKD. With V trimmed by 4 bases and J by 1 base, 16 bases remained unmatched. The CDR3 loop spans 19 amino acids. The CDR3 region is CAISAWGGTGTLGNTEAFF. In DNA, the CDR3 is TGTGCCATCAGTGCATGGGGAGGGACAGGGACTTTGGGGAACACTGAAGCTTTCTTT.

CDR3 DNA sequence: TGTGCCAGCAGCGCGGCGGGGGCAGGATCTTCCCACGAGCAGTACTTC. It yields the protein CASSAAGAGSSHEQYF. J is TRBJ2-7 and V is TRBV5-4, with TRBD2 as a possible D gene (7 bases). CDR3 length equals 16 residues. The germline gives CDR1 SGHNT, CDR2 YYREEE (reference sequence). V was trimmed by 4 bases and J by 5 bases, leaving 22 bases between them.

The chain uses TRBV24-1 and TRBJ2-2; 9 bases line up with TRBD1. CDR1 is KGHDR, CDR2 SFDVKD, per germline. The junction had 13 bases not matched to a gene; V was cut back by 5 bases and J by 4 bases. The CDR3 is 18 amino acids. CDR3 protein: CATSGSKGDRAGTGELFF. In nucleotides, the CDR3 is TGTGCCACCAGTGGAAGCAAAGGGGACAGGGCGGGCACCGGGGAGCTGTTTTTT.

The chain uses TRBV29-1 and TRBJ1-1; D uncertain. The CDR3 sequence is 12 residues long. Trimming removed 6 bases from V and 0 bases from J, with 8 bases in between. CDR1 is SQVTM and CDR2 is ANQGSEA in the germline V gene. CDR3 amino acids: CSVAQMNTEAFF. The CDR3 bases are TGCAGCGTCGCACAAATGAACACTGAAGCTTTCTTT.

The V and J genes are TRBV29-1 and TRBJ1-2, with D possibly TRBD1 on 5 matching bases. The V and J ends lost 1 base and 6 bases respectively, with 12 bases between them. This CDR3 is 13 amino acids long. Per germline, CDR1 SQVTM and CDR2 ANQGSEA. CDR3: CSVEGSGGDGYTF. The CDR3 DNA reads as TGCAGCGTTGAAGGGTCCGGGGGGGATGGCTACACCTTC.

The rearrangement uses TRBV21-1 and TRBJ1-2; TRBD1, as called in the table, went unchecked against the DNA. TRBV21-1 is noted as a pseudogene. The CDR3 is 13 amino acids. In nucleotides, the CDR3 is TGTGCCAGCACCTTAGGACAGAAAAATGGCTACACCTTC. Translation gives CASTLGQKNGYTF.

This chain links TRBV5-5 with TRBJ1-1; perhaps TRBD1 as D (5 bases). CDR1 is SGHKS and CDR2 is YYEKEE in the germline V gene (reference sequence). There are 14 residues in the CDR3. V was clipped by 4 bases and J by 5 bases, with 15 bases between them. CDR3 in DNA: TGTGCCAGCAGCCCCCAGGGTTTGGGAACTGAAGCTTTCTTT. Residues: CASSPQGLGTEAFF.

V usage is TRBV11-1 and J usage is TRBJ2-3; D gene uncertain. With 6 bases removed from V and 5 bases from J, the gap between germline ends came to 6 bases. The CDR3 has 11 residues. Per the germline V gene, CDR1 is SGHAT and CDR2 is FQDESV (reference sequence). The CDR3 coding sequence is TGTGCCAGCAGGAGGCAAGATACGCAGTATTTT. Its protein product is CASRRQDTQYF.

The chain links TRBV7-2 to TRBJ1-2, with a tentative D call TRBD1 (5 bases). The CDR3 has 14 residues. With 1 base removed from V and 10 bases from J, the gap between germline ends came to 16 bases. Per the germline V gene, CDR1 is SGHTA and CDR2 is FQGNSA. The CDR3 DNA sequence: TGTGCCAGCAGCTTAGATTTCCGGGGGGTCAACTACACCTTC. As protein: CASSLDFRGVNYTF.

This rearrangement joins TRBV7-8 to TRBJ2-7, with TRBD2 matching 13 bases. The germline gives CDR1 SGHVS, CDR2 FQNEAQ. J lost 2 bases, V lost 4 bases, and 2 bases had no gene match. CDR3 length: 15 residues. For the CDR3, the DNA is TGTGCCAGCAGCTCCACTAGCGGGGGGGCCTACGAGCAGTACTTC. Translated, it gives CASSSTSGGAYEQYF. The full variable domain, its missing parts supplied by reference TRBV7-8 and TRBJ2-7, is GAGVSQSPRYKVAKRGQDVALRCDPISGHVSLFWYQQALGQGPEFLTYFQNEAQLDKSGLPSDRFFAERPEGSVSTLKIQRTQQEDSAVYLCASSSTSGGAYEQYFGPGTRLTVT.

This chain uses TRBV10-3 with TRBJ2-5; TRBD2 aligns across 7 bases. With V trimmed by 4 bases and J by 5 bases, 4 bases remained unmatched. Per the germline V gene, CDR1 is ENHRY and CDR2 is SYGVKD. This CDR3 contains 13 residues. Written as DNA, the CDR3 is TGTGCCATCAGTGGCAGGGAGGGGGAGACCCAGTACTTC. As protein: CAISGREGETQYF.

This sequence joins TRBV5-8 and TRBJ1-1, with a weak D call TRBD1 (6 bases). This CDR3 has 14 residues. Germline CDR1 reads SGHTS; CDR2 reads YDEGEE. Between the trimmed V and J ends, which lost 5 bases and 2 bases, there was a span of 13 bases. The chain's CDR3 is CASSPGTPNTEAFF. The CDR3 bases are TGTGCCAGCAGTCCCGGGACACCCAACACTGAAGCTTTCTTT.

The chain couples TRBV10-1 to TRBJ1-2; 11 nucleotides line up with TRBD1. The J segment lost 4 bases and the V segment lost 6 bases, leaving 10 bases of the junction unmatched. Germline assignment: CDR1 WNHNN and CDR2 SYGVQD (reference sequence). The CDR3 consists of 16 residues. CDR3 sequence: CASRIGRDRGAYGYTF. The CDR3 DNA reads as TGCGCCAGCAGAATCGGACGGGACAGGGGGGCCTATGGCTACACCTTC.

This clone was counted only a few times. Written as DNA, the CDR3 is TGTGCCAGCAGCTCGGGACTAAATTTCTACGAGCAGTACTTC. Its protein is CASSSGLNFYEQYF. The rearrangement uses TRBV6-5 and TRBJ2-7, with 7 bases fitting TRBD2. CDR1 is MNHEY and CDR2 is SVGAGI in the germline V gene. V shed 6 bases and J 3 bases; nucleotides not matched to a gene: 8. CDR3 length: 14 amino acids.

J is TRBJ2-2 and V is TRBV4-2, with TRBD1 matching over 7 bases. The CDR3 runs to 17 residues. J lost 7 bases, V lost 4 bases, and 15 bases had no gene match. Germline CDR1 LGHNA, CDR2 YNFKEQ. The chain's CDR3 is CASSPSREGAFSGELFF. DNA of the CDR3: TGTGCCAGCAGCCCAAGTCGAGAGGGGGCCTTTAGCGGGGAGCTGTTTTTT.

This clone appeared once. The chain carries TRBV19 and TRBJ1-2; 7 bases are shared with TRBD1. Germline values: CDR1 LNHDA, CDR2 SQIVND (reference sequence). The CDR3 is 15 amino acids. Losses at the gene ends were 6 bases for V and 4 bases for J; bases not matched to a gene: 11. CDR3: CASRAWDRTIYGYTF. CDR3 sequence (DNA): TGTGCCAGTAGGGCGTGGGACAGAACAATCTATGGCTACACCTTC.

This clone has a single count. V usage is TRBV5-1 and J usage is TRBJ2-7; 10 bases align to TRBD1. The CDR3 is made up of 14 amino acids. After removal of 4 bases from V and 4 bases from J, the junction contained 5 bases not matched to a gene. Germline V gives CDR1 SGHRS, CDR2 YFSETQ. The CDR3 loop is CASSTGTGVYEQYF. CDR3 bases: TGCGCCAGCAGCACCGGGACAGGGGTTTACGAGCAGTACTTC.

The J gene is TRBJ2-6, the V gene TRBV5-1, with TRBD1 identical over 7 bases. The CDR3 contains 15 residues. From germline, CDR1 is SGHRS and CDR2 YFSETQ. Trimming took 2 bases from V and 2 from J; bases not matched to a gene: 1. CDR3 sequence reads: CASSFGQAGANVLTF. CDR3 sequence (DNA): TGCGCCAGCAGCTTCGGACAGGCTGGGGCCAACGTCCTGACTTTC.

There are a few counts of this clone. The chain carries TRBV5-3 and TRBJ2-3; 7 bases fit TRBD2. TRBV5-3 is noted as an ORF with a role that remains uncertain. Trimming removed 0 bases from V and 0 bases from J; junction bases left unmatched: 7. The CDR3 contains 17 residues. CDR3 coding DNA: TGTGCCAGAAGCTTGGCTAAAGCGGGACGCAGCACAGATACGCAGTATTTT. Protein: CARSLAKAGRSTDTQYF.

The rearrangement uses TRBV27 and TRBJ1-2; a possible D gene is TRBD1 (6 bases). The CDR3 runs 14 residues. V was shortened by 7 bases and J by 2 bases, with 14 bases between the two germline ends. In germline, CDR1 is MNHEY, CDR2 SMNVEV (reference sequence). The CDR3 is CASILQDRNYGYTF. In DNA form, the CDR3 reads TGTGCCAGCATTCTCCAGGACAGAAACTATGGCTACACCTTC.

The V and J genes are TRBV5-5 and TRBJ2-5, with 10 positions matching TRBD2. J lost 3 bases, V lost 5 bases, and 13 bases had no gene match. This CDR3 has 17 amino acids. Germline CDR1 and CDR2: SGHKS and YYEKEE (reference sequence). The CDR3 nucleotides are TGTGCCAGCAGTAGACTTCCTAGCGGGGGCCAGAAAGAGACCCAGTACTTC. It translates to CASSRLPSGGQKETQYF. Full variable domain (rest looked up from reference TRBV5-5 and TRBJ2-5): DAGVTQSPTHLIKTRGQQVTLRCSPISGHKSVSWYQQVLGQGPQFIFQYYEKEERGRGNFPDRFSARQFPNYSSELNVNALLLGDSALYLCASSRLPSGGQKETQYFGPGTRLLVL.

The V and J genes are TRBV4-2 and TRBJ2-5, with unresolved D. In germline, CDR1 is LGHNA, CDR2 YNFKEQ. CDR3 length: 15 amino acids. Trimming shortened V by 0 bases and J by 4 bases, and 12 bases separated the two germline ends. This CDR3 reads CASSQDMAPRETQYF. The CDR3 nucleotides are TGTGCCAGCAGCCAAGATATGGCCCCACGAGAGACCCAGTACTTC.